The T cell receptor (beta chain) under discussion was sequenced for a study of spatial heterogeneity in lung cancer. Germline assignment: CDR1 LGHNA and CDR2 YNFKEQ. CDR3 length: 12 residues. V shed 3 bases and J shed 8 bases, with 10 bases lying between them. By share, this clonotype counts as medium-sized. Its matching antigen is unknown. Specified time point: sample taken at primary tumor resection. Samples were obtained from approximately 72 donors, all untreated early-stage non-small cell lung cancer patients. General study findings and limits: There were more appearances of ubiquitous expanded tumor TCRs in blood at resection than at follow-up.

Each molecule of TCR cDNA was tagged with one unique molecular identifier. One entry per CDR3 protein results from TCRdb running MiXCR on the 5' RACE reads. The profile covers around 24,000 distinct CDR3 sequences, with 7% appearing a single time and roughly an eighth taken by the ten largest. The source material was PBMCs, sampled at surgery. The TCR sequence derives from a male donor with early-stage non-small cell lung cancer. V gene TRBV4-2 combines with J gene TRBJ1-2, with D hard to call. As DNA, the CDR3 is TGTGCCAGCAGCCACGCGGGTGGGGGCTACACCTTC. Encoded protein: CASSHAGGGYTF.